One sample yielded the 19 T cell receptor beta chains listed below, sequenced in a study of T-cell memory formation after mild COVID-19. TCRdb recomputed calls from the 5' RACE reads with MiXCR, one row per CDR3 protein. This table holds roughly 35,000 distinct CDR3 sequences, roughly 20% found once. The specimen sequenced was PBMCs or a T cell subset sorted from them (not recorded which). These receptors were taken from an adult who had mild COVID-19 (a few samples of this study predate the infection). Cell type and time point are not known.

This clonotype showed up many times. The genes are TRBV7-3 and TRBJ2-5; perhaps TRBD1 as D (5 bases). Germline V gene data show CDR1 as SGHTA and CDR2 as FQGTGA. V was cut by 0 bases and J by 1 base, with 9 bases left in between. The CDR3 spans 15 residues. The CDR3 DNA reads TGTGCCAGCAGCTTAACGACGACAGCCCAAGAGACCCAGTACTTC. Translated: CASSLTTTAQETQYF.

This clonotype showed up many times. The chain has TRBV30 and TRBJ1-4; D gene unclear. This CDR3 region has 13 residues. Germline V gives CDR1 GTSNPN, CDR2 SVGIG (reference sequence). V lost 3 bases to trimming and J lost 1 base, with 6 bases between them. The CDR3 nucleotides read TGTGCCTGGAGGGGCAAAACTAATGAAAAACTGTTTTTT. This encodes CAWRGKTNEKLFF.

As regards this clonotype: This may stem from a read error, because a much larger clone lies one nucleotide away. This rearrangement joins TRBV25-1 to TRBJ2-1, with D possibly TRBD2 on 5 matching bases. There are 13 residues in the CDR3. The V gene's germline CDR1 is MGHDK and CDR2 SYGVNS. The CDR3 loop reads CASSGLRGNEKFF. The CDR3 coding sequence is TGTGCCAGCAGTGGCTTACGGGGAAATGAGAAGTTCTTC.

This clonotype was detected ten times or more. The V and J genes are TRBV20-1 and TRBJ2-7, with unresolved D. The CDR3 runs 15 residues. Germline CDR1 reads DFQATT; CDR2 reads SNEGSKA (reference sequence). The V and J ends lost 1 base and 3 bases respectively, with 16 bases between them. The CDR3 region is CSARVWALLRYEQYF. CDR3 coding DNA: TGCAGTGCTAGAGTTTGGGCACTCCTCCGCTACGAGCAGTACTTC.

A few counts support this clonotype. DNA of the CDR3: TGCGCCAGCAGCCTGGGTTATCAGGGCTCCTACGAGCAGTACTTC. Its protein product is CASSLGYQGSYEQYF. The chain carries TRBV4-3 and TRBJ2-7, with a weak D call TRBD1 (5 bases). CDR1 LGHNA and CDR2 YSLEER come from the germline V gene. Trimming removed 4 bases from V and 0 bases from J, with 13 bases in between. This CDR3 has 15 amino acids.

The sample holds many counts of this clonotype. The chain recombines TRBV5-1 with TRBJ1-2; D is undetermined. The CDR3 length is 13 residues. V was shortened by 4 bases and J by 8 bases, with 15 bases between the two germline ends. The germline CDR1 and CDR2 sequences are SGHRS and YFSETQ. The CDR3 protein is CASSQDSTWGYTF. Written as DNA, the CDR3 is TGCGCCAGCAGCCAGGACTCGACGTGGGGCTACACCTTC.

This clonotype was recorded many times. The chain combines TRBV5-5 with TRBJ1-2; D is ambiguous. Trimming pared 0 bases from V and 0 bases from J, leaving 6 bases between. CDR3 length: 14 residues. Per germline, CDR1 SGHKS and CDR2 YYEKEE (reference sequence). The CDR3 is CASSLAVSNYGYTF. CDR3 sequence (DNA): TGTGCCAGCAGCTTGGCGGTTTCTAACTATGGCTACACCTTC.

In this sample, this clonotype turned up many times. The genes are TRBV6-5 and TRBJ1-2; D ambiguous. The CDR3 is 13 amino acids. The germline V gene has CDR1 MNHEY and CDR2 SVGAGI. The V and J ends lost 7 bases and 3 bases respectively, with 12 bases between them. This chain's CDR3 is CASTIGLDYGYTF. For the CDR3, the DNA is TGTGCCAGCACGATCGGGCTAGACTATGGCTACACCTTC.

At least ten counts were recorded for this clonotype. V and J are TRBV6-2 or TRBV6-3 and TRBJ2-7, with TRBD2 matching over 9 bases. Per the germline V gene, CDR1 is MNHEY and CDR2 is SVGEGT. After removal of 0 bases from V and 0 bases from J, the junction contained 9 bases not matched to a gene. CDR3 size: 18 residues. The CDR3 DNA reads as TGTGCCAGCAGTTACTCGACGGCTAGCGGGGCCTTCTCCTACGAGCAGTACTTC. It is translated as CASSYSTASGAFSYEQYF.

The V call is TRBV7-2, the J call TRBJ1-5; D is perhaps TRBD1 (6 bases). The V end lost 5 bases, the J end lost 4 bases, and 18 bases lay between the germline ends. The germline V gene has CDR1 SGHTA and CDR2 FQGNSA. CDR3 length: 16 residues. For the CDR3, the DNA is TGTGCCAGCAGCAACTACTTACAGGGTAGAAATCAGCCCCAGCATTTT. Translation gives CASSNYLQGRNQPQHF.

The CDR3 loop is CASSRQGFSYEQYF. CDR3 in DNA: TGTGCCAGCAGCCGACAGGGGTTCTCCTACGAGCAGTACTTC. The chain recombines TRBV5-6 with TRBJ2-7; 8 nucleotides align to TRBD1. The V segment lost 4 bases and the J segment 0 bases; nucleotides outside the gene matches: 3. In germline, CDR1 is SGHDT, CDR2 YYEEEE. This CDR3 has 14 residues.

By share, this clonotype counts as medium-sized. The chain joins TRBV5-1 to TRBJ2-5, with TRBD2 matching over 7 bases. The germline gives CDR1 SGHRS, CDR2 YFSETQ. The junction had 4 bases not matched to a gene; V was cut back by 1 base and J by 1 base. This CDR3 has 15 residues. CDR3: CASSLTSVFQETQYF. CDR3 DNA: TGCGCCAGCAGCTTGACTAGCGTCTTCCAAGAGACCCAGTACTTC.

This clonotype was recorded at least ten times. The V gene is TRBV12-3 or TRBV12-4, the J gene TRBJ1-2, with a tentative D call TRBD1 (5 bases). This CDR3 has 13 residues. Deletions cut 6 bases from V and 5 bases from J, with 13 bases between. CDR3 DNA: TGTGCCAGCAGCGACGACAGTCGGTATGGCTACACCTTC. Encoded protein: CASSDDSRYGYTF.

This clonotype was seen many times. This rearrangement joins TRBV7-2 to TRBJ2-1; D call uncertain. The germline V and J ends were trimmed by 5 bases and 6 bases, with 20 bases remaining between them. The germline V gene encodes CDR1 SGHTA and CDR2 FQGNSA. The CDR3 length is 16 residues. This CDR3 is CASSKGPVDNGNEQFF. As DNA, the CDR3 is TGTGCCAGCAGCAAAGGACCGGTTGATAATGGCAATGAGCAGTTCTTC.

CDR3 amino acids: CSARDRRMGYTGELFF. CDR3 DNA: TGCAGTGCCCGGGACAGGCGCATGGGGTACACCGGGGAGCTGTTTTTT. The chain combines TRBV20-1 with TRBJ2-2, with TRBD1 matching over 8 bases. Per the germline V gene, CDR1 is DFQATT and CDR2 is SNEGSKA (reference sequence). The CDR3 is 16 residues long. The trim removed 6 bases at V and 3 bases at J, leaving 12 bases unmatched.

In this sample, this clonotype turned up many times. The CDR3 nucleotides are TGTGCCAGCAGGAGGACTAGCGGGAGCCCCAGGTACTTC. Translation: CASRRTSGSPRYF. The chain has TRBV6-5 and TRBJ2-7; 13 nucleotides match TRBD2. The CDR3 consists of 13 residues. V shed 6 bases and J 12 bases; nucleotides not matched to a gene: 8. Germline CDR1 MNHEY, CDR2 SVGAGI.

Many counts were recorded for this clonotype. The V gene is TRBV6-5, the J gene TRBJ2-5; TRBD2 agrees at 10 bases. Germline V gives CDR1 MNHEY, CDR2 SVGAGI. The trim removed 6 bases at V and 3 bases at J, leaving 13 bases unmatched. The CDR3 runs to 17 residues. CDR3 sequence (DNA): TGTGCCAGCAGGCCATGGGTGACGAGCGGGAGGGAAGAGACCCAGTACTTC. Translating gives CASRPWVTSGREETQYF.

This clonotype was counted ten times or more. The V call is TRBV5-1, the J call TRBJ2-7, with no clear D. Germline V gene data show CDR1 as SGHRS and CDR2 as YFSETQ. This CDR3 is 18 amino acids long. Trimming cost V 3 bases and J 4 bases, with 26 bases left between them. In DNA form, the CDR3 reads TGCGCCAGCAGCTACTTAACTATGACTTCTACCCAATTTTACGAGCAGTACTTC. This encodes CASSYLTMTSTQFYEQYF.

This clonotype was observed at least ten times. The V gene is TRBV12-3 or TRBV12-4, the J gene TRBJ1-1, with a possible D match to TRBD1 (5 bases). Between the trimmed V and J ends, which lost 6 bases and 7 bases, there was a span of 15 bases. This CDR3 is 13 amino acids long. The CDR3 DNA reads as TGTGCCAGCAGCAATTTTAGGGGTCTTGAAGCTTTCTTT. It encodes CASSNFRGLEAFF.